This T cell receptor beta chain was observed in a study of OX40 agonist ivuxolimab in advanced cancers. Trimming cost V 8 bases and J 2 bases; bases outside gene matches: 4. The CDR3 loop spans 12 amino acids. Germline CDR1 SQVTM, CDR2 ANQGSEA. Using immunoSEQ multiplex PCR, the repertoire was profiled, and TCRdb retains in-frame clones only, with some absent. Counted here are around 75,000 clones, just under 90% occurring once; the ten biggest clones make up approximately 2.4%. The sequenced sample was CD4+ or CD8+ T cells sorted from blood, obtained in a trial of the OX40 agonist ivuxolimab. This chain connects TRBV29-1 to TRBJ1-2; the match to TRBD1 covers 8 bases. The sequence derives from an adult with an advanced solid tumor such as melanoma, head and neck, liver or kidney cancer. The CDR3 protein is CSFRQGNYGYTF. CDR3 DNA: TGCAGCTTCAGACAGGGGAACTATGGCTACACCTTC. The full variable domain, its missing parts supplied by reference TRBV29-1 and TRBJ1-2, is SAVISQKPSRDICQRGTSLTIQCQVDSQVTMMFWYRQQPGQSLTLIATANQGSEATYESGFVIDKFPISRPNLTFSTLTVSNMSPEDSSIYLCSFRQGNYGYTFGSGTRLTVV.